The 4 T cell receptor beta chains below all came from one sample that was sequenced in a study of blood T cell repertoires in COVID-19. Profiled with immunoSEQ multiplex PCR; TCRdb holds only in-frame clones, not every one. Counted here are 350,000 to 450,000 clones, 70% to 90% occurring once; the ten biggest clones make up approximately 2.4%. The sequenced material came from peripheral blood. These receptor sequences come from a woman aged 55-69 years with COVID-19, enrolled during active disease.

This clone has only one observation. The chain couples TRBV11-2 to TRBJ2-3; 14 bases match TRBD2. The junction had 6 bases not matched to a gene; V was cut back by 5 bases and J by 5 bases. Germline V CDR1 and CDR2: SGHAT, FQNNGV. The CDR3 is made up of 16 amino acids. CDR3 protein: CASSRLAGGQIDTQYF. As DNA, the CDR3 is TGTGCCAGCAGCCGACTAGCGGGGGGGCAGATAGATACGCAGTATTTT. Complete variable domain (other parts from reference TRBV11-2 and TRBJ2-3): EAGVAQSPRYKIIEKRQSVAFWCNPISGHATLYWYQQILGQGPKLLIQFQNNGVVDDSQLPKDRFSAERLKGVDSTLKIQPAKLEDSAVYLCASSRLAGGQIDTQYFGPGTRLTVL.

The chain carries TRBV28 and TRBJ1-5; 9 bases match TRBD1. Losses at the gene ends were 1 base for V and 8 bases for J; bases not matched to a gene: 6. Germline CDR1 reads MDHEN; CDR2 reads SYDVKM. The CDR3 extends over 15 amino acids. The CDR3 sequence is CASSLLTGGRKPQHF. The CDR3 region has the DNA TGTGCCAGCAGTTTATTAACAGGGGGCAGGAAGCCCCAGCATTTT.

V gene TRBV29-1 combines with J gene TRBJ1-1; D is uncertain. CDR1 and CDR2 (germline): SQVTM, ANQGSEA. The length of the CDR3 is 12 residues. The V gene lost 6 bases and the J gene lost 1 base, with 9 bases spanning the gap. The CDR3 DNA is TGCAGCGTCCGGGATGGGAACACTGAAGCTTTCTTT. Translated, it gives CSVRDGNTEAFF. Filled out from reference TRBV29-1 and TRBJ1-1, the complete variable domain reads SAVISQKPSRDICQRGTSLTIQCQVDSQVTMMFWYRQQPGQSLTLIATANQGSEATYESGFVIDKFPISRPNLTFSTLTVSNMSPEDSSIYLCSVRDGNTEAFFGQGTRLTVV.

The chain joins TRBV7-2 to TRBJ2-6, with 9 nucleotides matching TRBD1. CDR3 length: 14 amino acids. V dropped 3 bases and J dropped 8; count of bases not matched to a gene: 2. Germline loops: CDR1 SGHTA, CDR2 FQGNSA. CDR3 DNA: TGTGCCAGCAGCTTGGACAGGGGAACCAACGTCCTGACTTTC. Protein sequence: CASSLDRGTNVLTF.